Listed here are 14 T cell receptor beta chains from one sample, sequenced in a study of tumor and adjacent non-tumor tissue in lung cancer. The library came from three nested PCR rounds adapted from ARM-PCR protocols. A single record per CDR3 protein comes from TCRdb applying MiXCR to the multiplex PCR reads. Among 200,000 to 250,000 distinct CDR3 sequences listed, around 71% were seen once. This sample's RNA came from whole unsorted tissue. Sequencing was done on a sample of lung tumor tissue. The receptors derive from a man aged 60-69 years with non-small cell lung cancer.

This clonotype came up a few times. A read error may account for a junction end that differs from germline. The V and J genes are TRBV11-2 and TRBJ2-3; D is perhaps TRBD1 or TRBD2 (5 bases each). Germline CDR1 reads SGHAT; CDR2 reads FQNNGV. The CDR3 spans 17 residues. CDR3 in amino acids: CASSVTRIGASTDMQYF. In DNA, the CDR3 is TGTGCCAGCAGCGTAACCCGGATAGGGGCTAGCACAGATATGCAGTATTTT.

Remarks on this clonotype: Relative to the germline gene, one junction end is altered; a read error may explain this. V gene TRBV6-1 combines with J gene TRBJ1-2, with TRBD1 identical over 10 bases. This CDR3 region has 15 residues. The germline gives CDR1 MNHNS, CDR2 SASEGT. This chain's CDR3 is CATLSGQGGNYCYTF. For the CDR3, the DNA is TGTGCCACCCTAAGTGGACAGGGGGGTAACTATTGCTACACCTTC.

Notes on this clonotype: One end of the junction is discordant with germline, which a read error may explain. The chain has TRBV11-2 and TRBJ2-5, with TRBD1 matching over 8 bases. CDR1 is SGHAT, CDR2 FQNNGV, per germline. This CDR3 has 17 residues. Here the CDR3 DNA reads TGTACCAGCAGCTTAGGAATTGGTCAGGGGGCCGGAGAGACCCAGTACTTC. As protein: CTSSLGIGQGAGETQYF.

This chain links TRBV20-1 with TRBJ1-1, with D possibly TRBD1 on 5 matching bases. Germline V gives CDR1 DFQATT, CDR2 SNEGSKA (reference sequence). V was pared by 3 bases and J by 4 bases, with 15 bases between. This CDR3 is built from 14 residues. CDR3 nucleotide sequence: TGCAGTGCTAGCAGGGCTGGGGGTGTCACTGAAGCTTTCTTT. Residues: CSASRAGGVTEAFF.

With regard to this clonotype: This could be a read error, since a much larger clone is one nucleotide away. This chain joins TRBV20-1 and TRBJ1-5; 9 bases map to TRBD1. The CDR3 runs to 18 residues. Germline V gene data show CDR1 as DFQATT and CDR2 as SNEGSKA (reference sequence). The junction had 18 bases not matched to a gene; V was cut back by 7 bases and J by 2 bases. The CDR3, as DNA: TGCAGTGTATGGGTGGGGACAGGGAGGAACGTGGGCAATCAGCCCCAGCATTTT. Translation: CSVWVGTGRNVGNQPQHF.

Notes on this clonotype: One junction end does not reproduce the germline sequence, and a read error may be involved. This sequence joins TRBV6-2 or TRBV6-3 and TRBJ1-1, with unresolved D. The CDR3 spans 12 residues. Germline values: CDR1 MNHEY, CDR2 SVGEGT. CDR3: CASGYLNTEVFF. DNA of the CDR3: TGTGCCAGCGGTTACTTGAACACTGAAGTTTTCTTT.

In its sample, this clonotype was seen a few times. The gene calls are TRBV14 and TRBJ2-1, with 8 bases aligning to TRBD2. CDR3 size: 13 residues. V was pared by 1 base and J by 12 bases, with 5 bases of the junction left unmatched. CDR1 SGHDN and CDR2 FVKESK come from the germline V gene. The CDR3 DNA sequence: TGTGCCAGCAGCCAAGCGGGGGGGCGGGGGCAGTTCTTC. Its translation is CASSQAGGRGQFF.

Worth noting for this clonotype: Sequence at one end of the junction differs from germline and may be a read error. The rearrangement joins TRBV24-1 to TRBJ2-3; D is undetermined. From germline, CDR1 is KGHDR and CDR2 SFDVKD. This CDR3 is built from 13 residues. The CDR3 DNA reads TGTGGCAACACGACCCACGGCACAGATGCGCAGTATTTT. Amino acid sequence: CGNTTHGTDAQYF.

The V and J genes are TRBV30 and TRBJ1-3; weak D call: TRBD1 (6 bases). Trimming removed 2 bases at V and 0 bases at J, with 14 bases between. Per the germline V gene, CDR1 is GTSNPN and CDR2 is SVGIG (reference sequence). The CDR3 length is 16 residues. In DNA form, the CDR3 reads TGTGCCTGGAGTTGGCCGGGGGCCATCTCTGGAAACACCATATATTTT. Protein product: CAWSWPGAISGNTIYF. The whole variable domain, remainder taken from reference TRBV30 and TRBJ1-3, is SQTIHQWPATLVQPVGSPLSLECTVEGTSNPNLYWYRQAAGRGLQLLFYSVGIGQISSEVPQNLSASRPQDRQFILSSKKLLLSDSGFYLCAWSWPGAISGNTIYFGEGSWLTVV.

Comments on this clonotype: A much larger clone lies one base from this, so it may be a read error. J is TRBJ1-5 and V is TRBV12-3 or TRBV12-4, with D possibly matching TRBD1 (5 bases). This CDR3 spans 14 amino acids. The CDR3 DNA reads TGTGCCAGCTGTTTGCGCAGGGTTAATCAGCCCCAGCATTTT. This gives the protein CASCLRRVNQPQHF.

This clonotype showed up just a few times. The chain employs TRBV6-5 and TRBJ1-6, with 7 positions matching TRBD1. This CDR3 is 18 amino acids long. Germline loops: CDR1 MNHEY, CDR2 SVGAGI. The junction had 12 bases not matched to a gene; V was cut back by 2 bases and J by 5 bases. The CDR3 DNA follows: TGTGCCAGCAGTTACGACTCGATACCGGGACAGAATAATTCACCCCTCCACTTT. This translates into CASSYDSIPGQNNSPLHF.

This rearrangement joins TRBV4-3 to TRBJ2-3; D is possibly TRBD2 (5 bases). The CDR3 runs to 16 residues. The germline gives CDR1 LGHNA, CDR2 YSLEER. As DNA, the CDR3 is TGCACCATCAGCCAAGCAGCGGCCTCCGGCACAGATACGCAGTATTTT. Amino acids: CTISQAAASGTDTQYF.

The chain is built from TRBV5-4 and TRBJ2-7; D remains ambiguous. Trimming removed 3 bases from V and 3 bases from J, with 10 bases in between. CDR3 length equals 13 residues. Per germline, CDR1 SGHNT and CDR2 YYREEE (reference sequence). The CDR3 bases are TGTGCCAGCAGCTCCGGGCTATTCTACGAGCAGTACTTC. This codes for CASSSGLFYEQYF. The full variable domain, completed using reference TRBV5-4 and TRBJ2-7, is ETGVTQSPTHLIKTRGQQVTLRCSSQSGHNTVSWYQQALGQGPQFIFQYYREEENGRGNFPPRFSGLQFPNYSSELNVNALELDDSALYLCASSSGLFYEQYFGPGTRLTVT.

Points on this clonotype: This may come from a read error, since a much larger clone is one base off. The rearrangement links TRBV29-1 to TRBJ2-1; maybe TRBD1 (6 bases). Trimming shortened V by 3 bases and J by 6 bases, and 15 bases separated the two germline ends. CDR3 size: 14 residues. The germline V gene has CDR1 SQVTM and CDR2 ANQGSEA. DNA for the CDR3: TGCAGCGTTGAGCCTACCCGGGACACCAATGAGCAGTTCTTC. Protein product: CSVEPTRDTNEQFF.